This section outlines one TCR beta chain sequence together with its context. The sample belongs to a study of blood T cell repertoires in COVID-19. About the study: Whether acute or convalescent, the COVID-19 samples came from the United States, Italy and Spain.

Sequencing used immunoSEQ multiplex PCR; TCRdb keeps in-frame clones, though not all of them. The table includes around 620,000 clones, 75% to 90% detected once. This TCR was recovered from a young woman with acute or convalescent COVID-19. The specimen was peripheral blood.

The CDR3 spells CASSDSGGTGNESYNSPLHF. The CDR3 DNA is TGTGCCAGCAGTGACTCGGGTGGGACAGGGAATGAGTCCTATAATTCACCCCTCCACTTT. This chain uses TRBV6-4 with TRBJ1-6; 9 nucleotides agree with TRBD1. Germline assignment: CDR1 MRHNA and CDR2 SNTAGT. The CDR3 is 20 amino acids. After removal of 0 bases from V and 1 base from J, the junction contained 10 bases not matched to a gene.